This is a list of T cell receptor beta chains from one sample in a study of read filtering for tumor transcriptome and immune sequencing. A single record per CDR3 protein comes from TCRdb applying MiXCR to the reads. The top ten hold about 16% of the sample, which has 75,000 to 90,000 distinct CDR3 sequences, around an eighth seen once. The sequenced sample was a population of CD138-negative cells sorted from bone marrow. These receptor sequences come from a donor aged 40 or over with multiple myeloma. Both conserved end residues are part of each CDR3. The D gene is left open where the match is weak. Part of the rows lack a size; the others show once, few, many or a class for expanded clones.

size: once; J: TRBJ2-3; V: TRBV20-1; D: TRBD1; DNA: TGCAGTGCTAATGGAGCGACAGGGGTGTATTTT; CDR3: CSANGATGVYF
size: few; J: TRBJ2-7; V: TRBV28; D: .; DNA: TGTGCCAGCAGTTCCCCGACAGTCTCCTACGAGCAGTACTTC; CDR3: CASSSPTVSYEQYF
size: .; J: TRBJ2-1; V: TRBV19; D: .; DNA: TGTGCCAGTAGCTTAATAGACTACAATGAGCAGTTCTTC; CDR3: CASSLIDYNEQFF
size: few; J: TRBJ2-7; V: TRBV7-6; D: .; DNA: TGTGCCAGCAGCTCCGTAACCTACGAGCAGTACTTC; CDR3: CASSSVTYEQYF
size: .; J: TRBJ2-7; V: TRBV2; D: .; DNA: TGTGCCAGCAGCCATTACTACGAGCAGTACTTC; CDR3: CASSHYYEQYF
size: .; J: TRBJ2-2; V: TRBV29-1; D: TRBD2; DNA: TGCAGCGTTGATAGCGGGAGAGGATCCGGGGAGCTGTTTTTT; CDR3: CSVDSGRGSGELFF
size: many; J: TRBJ2-1; V: TRBV20-1; D: TRBD2; DNA: TGCAGTGCTAGTCCTCGGACTAGCGGATACAATGAGCAGTTCTTC; CDR3: CSASPRTSGYNEQFF
size: many; J: TRBJ2-5; V: TRBV12-3/TRBV12-4; D: TRBD2; DNA: TGTGCCAGCAGTTTCCTACTAGCGGGAGAACGAGAGACCCAGTACTTC; CDR3: CASSFLLAGERETQYF
size: many; J: TRBJ2-5; V: TRBV5-1; D: .; DNA: TGCGCCAGCAGCGAAGATGGAGACCCTCGGTACGAGACCCAGTACTTC; CDR3: CASSEDGDPRYETQYF
size: many; J: TRBJ1-2; V: TRBV27; D: TRBD1; DNA: TGTGCCAGCAGTTTCCGGGACAGAACCTATGGCTACACCTTC; CDR3: CASSFRDRTYGYTF
size: many; J: TRBJ1-2; V: TRBV2; D: TRBD1; DNA: TGTGCCAGTATTCCCACACAGGGGGCATGGTATGGCTACACCTTC; CDR3: CASIPTQGAWYGYTF
size: many; J: TRBJ2-1; V: TRBV20-1; D: TRBD2; DNA: TGCAGTGCTTATCCGGGACTACCTTCCAATGAGCAGTTCTTC; CDR3: CSAYPGLPSNEQFF